The source of this T cell receptor beta chain is a study of multiple sclerosis patients with progressive multifocal leukoencephalopathy. Findings of the study overall: Before and during natalizumab, the clones expanded at PML already existed.

Specified time point: around eleven months of natalizumab therapy. Every listed patient previously received interferon beta; all PML patients were women. A word on this clone: What it binds is not known.

The length of the CDR3 is 14 residues. Deletions cut 6 bases from V and 2 bases from J, with 13 bases between. Germline loops: CDR1 MNHNY, CDR2 SVGAGI (reference sequence). Produced via immunoSEQ multiplex PCR; TCRdb's table is partial and in-frame only. The sample yields about 30,000 clones, around 90% seen once. The specimen comprised PBMCs, sampled from a patient treated with natalizumab. The chain joins TRBV6-6 to TRBJ1-1, with unresolved D. The TCR was taken from a human donor with multiple sclerosis. CDR3: CASRAGLHNTEAFF. CDR3 in DNA: TGTGCCAGCAGAGCCGGGTTACATAACACTGAAGCTTTCTTT.